The clone carrying this TCR beta chain appeared many times. The antigen is undetermined. A distinct unique molecular identifier was carried by each TCR cDNA molecule. TCRdb re-called the 5' RACE reads with MiXCR, one entry per CDR3 protein. The data show 20,000 to 25,000 distinct CDR3 sequences, with more than 2.5% seen just once and about 7.7% held by the top ten. Noted time point: sample taken at primary tumor resection. The entry originates in a study of spatial heterogeneity in lung cancer. Study details: Strong correlation linked TCR transcript counts in tumor regions to a T cell module score derived from matched bulk RNA-seq.

General study results and limits: The study found that expanded intratumoral alpha and beta TCR counts tracked tumor mutation counts. Alpha and beta chain coverage of tumor T cells was estimated at about 7% and 13%, respectively.

The V end was cut by 3 bases, the J end by 2 bases, with 12 bases between. The CDR3 sequence is 15 residues long. The germline CDR1 and CDR2 sequences are MDHEN and SYDVKM. The source is a male donor with early-stage non-small cell lung cancer. The chain uses TRBV28 and TRBJ2-3, with D unclear. The sample here was lung tumor tissue, taken at surgery. DNA for the CDR3: TGTGCCAGCAGTTTTTGGGCGGAATCCACAGATACGCAGTATTTT. Translation: CASSFWAESTDTQYF.